The rows below give T cell receptor beta chains drawn from one sample of a study of blood T cells in healthy people across ages. Each CDR3 protein is one row after TCRdb ran MiXCR on the 5' RACE reads. The sample has about 510,000 distinct CDR3 sequences; approximately 26% are singletons. This sample was also put to use in a study of T cells of mothers and their children.

Sequenced sample: blood. The source is a boy aged 2 to 10 in good health. The CDR3 runs from the conserved cysteine through the conserved F or W. The order of the fields is D gene, J gene, V gene, clone size, CDR3 protein, CDR3 DNA. A D gene is named only where the DNA matches it firmly. Not all rows give a size; the values are once, few, many and, for expanded clones, a class.

D: -; J: TRBJ2-3; V: TRBV12-5; size: -; CDR3: CASGSSGGNTDTQYF; DNA: TGTGCTAGTGGATCGTCCGGGGGAAACACAGATACGCAGTATTTT
D: TRBD2; J: TRBJ2-7; V: TRBV20-1; size: -; CDR3: CSATLSGGTYEQYF; DNA: TGCAGTGCTACCCTTAGCGGGGGCACCTACGAGCAGTACTTC
D: -; J: TRBJ1-1; V: TRBV2; size: -; CDR3: CASRARGANTEAFF; DNA: TGTGCCAGCAGGGCCCGGGGGGCGAACACTGAAGCTTTCTTT
D: -; J: TRBJ2-5; V: TRBV27; size: -; CDR3: CASSSTRQETQYF; DNA: TGTGCCAGCAGTTCGACCAGACAAGAGACCCAGTACTTC
D: TRBD2; J: TRBJ2-1; V: TRBV20-1; size: few; CDR3: CSARDWGLSSGGSYNEQFF; DNA: TGCAGTGCTAGAGATTGGGGTTTGAGTAGCGGGGGCTCCTACAATGAGCAGTTCTTC
D: -; J: TRBJ2-3; V: TRBV7-2; size: few; CDR3: CASSFMPNTDTQYF; DNA: TGTGCCAGCAGCTTCATGCCGAACACAGATACGCAGTATTTT
D: -; J: TRBJ2-1; V: TRBV7-3; size: few; CDR3: CASSSNLYNEQFF; DNA: TGTGCCAGCAGCTCCAACTTATACAATGAGCAGTTCTTC
D: TRBD2; J: TRBJ2-1; V: TRBV7-9; size: few; CDR3: CASSFLAGNYNEQFF; DNA: TGTGCCAGCAGCTTCCTAGCGGGAAACTACAATGAGCAGTTCTTC
D: -; J: TRBJ2-7; V: TRBV29-1; size: few; CDR3: CSVETSVRLSYEQYF; DNA: TGCAGCGTTGAAACCTCGGTCCGGTTATCCTACGAGCAGTACTTC
D: TRBD1; J: TRBJ2-5; V: TRBV6-2/TRBV6-3; size: many; CDR3: CASSLIDREQETQYF; DNA: TGTGCCAGCAGTCTCATCGACAGGGAACAAGAGACCCAGTACTTC
D: TRBD2; J: TRBJ2-7; V: TRBV6-2/TRBV6-3; size: few; CDR3: CASSLAGAFYEQYF; DNA: TGTGCCAGCAGTCTAGCGGGGGCCTTCTACGAGCAGTACTTC
D: -; J: TRBJ1-2; V: TRBV20-1; size: -; CDR3: CSTHALLYGHTF; DNA: TGCAGTACCCATGCCCTACTCTATGGCCACACCTTC
D: -; J: TRBJ2-5; V: TRBV6-1; size: few; CDR3: CASSDPGFVTQYF; DNA: TGTGCCAGCAGTGACCCAGGGTTTGTGACCCAGTACTTC
D: -; J: TRBJ2-2; V: TRBV4-3; size: few; CDR3: CASSQGYPSGSGELFF; DNA: TGCGCCAGCAGCCAAGGTTATCCCTCGGGGTCCGGGGAGCTGTTTTTT
D: -; J: TRBJ2-5; V: TRBV12-3/TRBV12-4; size: -; CDR3: CASVVFRYQETQYF; DNA: TGTGCCAGCGTGGTCTTTCGGTACCAAGAGACCCAGTACTTC
D: TRBD2; J: TRBJ2-5; V: TRBV28; size: few; CDR3: CASSSDTSGEGETQYF; DNA: TGTGCCAGCAGTTCCGATACTAGCGGAGAGGGGGAGACCCAGTACTTC
D: -; J: TRBJ1-5; V: TRBV28; size: -; CDR3: CASTIGGNQPQHF; DNA: TGTGCCAGCACCATAGGGGGCAATCAGCCCCAGCATTTT
D: -; J: TRBJ1-1; V: TRBV19; size: -; CDR3: CASSIDCGTNEAFF; DNA: TGTGCCAGTAGTATAGATTGCGGGACAAACGAAGCTTTCTTT
D: TRBD1; J: TRBJ2-3; V: TRBV6-5; size: -; CDR3: CASSYSKAQGADTQYF; DNA: TGTGCCAGCAGTTACTCGAAAGCCCAGGGGGCAGATACGCAGTATTTT
D: -; J: TRBJ1-2; V: TRBV20-1; size: -; CDR3: CSARRTTGNYGYTF; DNA: TGCAGTGCTAGAAGGACCACCGGGAACTATGGCTACACCTTC
D: -; J: TRBJ1-2; V: TRBV29-1; size: -; CDR3: CSVGEGRKGYTF; DNA: TGCAGCGTTGGAGAGGGAAGAAAAGGCTACACCTTC
D: TRBD2; J: TRBJ2-4; V: TRBV12-5; size: many; CDR3: CASGLPGGTGIQYF; DNA: TGTGCTAGTGGCCTACCCGGGGGGACTGGCATTCAGTACTTC
D: -; J: TRBJ2-2; V: TRBV21-1; size: -; CDR3: CASSKTLANTGELFF; DNA: TGTGCCAGCAGCAAGACCCTGGCGAACACCGGGGAGCTGTTTTTT
D: -; J: TRBJ2-1; V: TRBV14; size: -; CDR3: CASSVLANEQFF; DNA: TGTGCCAGCAGCGTGTTGGCCAATGAGCAGTTCTTC
D: TRBD1; J: TRBJ2-6; V: TRBV7-2; size: few; CDR3: CASSRQGDGANVLTF; DNA: TGTGCCAGCAGCCGACAGGGGGATGGGGCCAACGTCCTGACTTTC
D: TRBD2; J: TRBJ2-7; V: TRBV20-1; size: -; CDR3: CSASVMGGAYEQYF; DNA: TGCAGTGCTAGTGTTATGGGAGGGGCCTACGAGCAGTACTTC
D: TRBD1; J: TRBJ1-4; V: TRBV18; size: -; CDR3: CASSRTGGLTNEKLFF; DNA: TGTGCCAGTTCCAGGACAGGGGGCCTGACTAATGAAAAACTGTTTTTT
D: -; J: TRBJ1-6; V: TRBV7-2; size: few; CDR3: CASSPGHPPEALHF; DNA: TGTGCCAGCAGCCCCGGACACCCACCTGAAGCCCTCCACTTT
D: TRBD1; J: TRBJ2-7; V: TRBV5-1; size: few; CDR3: CASSWGQARDEQYF; DNA: TGCGCCAGCAGCTGGGGACAGGCTAGGGACGAGCAGTACTTC
D: TRBD2; J: TRBJ2-3; V: TRBV15; size: -; CDR3: CATSRDRSGGAAVSDTQYF; DNA: TGTGCCACCAGCAGAGATCGAAGCGGGGGGGCCGCAGTCTCAGATACGCAGTATTTT
D: TRBD2; J: TRBJ2-3; V: TRBV20-1; size: -; CDR3: CSASTPSGNTDTQYF; DNA: TGCAGTGCCTCCACCCCTAGCGGCAACACAGATACGCAGTATTTT
D: TRBD1; J: TRBJ2-5; V: TRBV7-9; size: -; CDR3: CASSWTGGEETQYF; DNA: TGTGCCAGCAGCTGGACAGGGGGCGAAGAGACCCAGTACTTC
D: -; J: TRBJ2-5; V: TRBV10-3; size: -; CDR3: CAISEFGQETQYF; DNA: TGTGCCATCAGTGAGTTCGGCCAAGAGACCCAGTACTTC
D: -; J: TRBJ2-3; V: TRBV5-5; size: -; CDR3: CASSLEGPQGFTDTQYF; DNA: TGTGCCAGCAGCTTGGAGGGGCCACAGGGATTCACAGATACGCAGTATTTT
D: -; J: TRBJ2-7; V: TRBV6-6; size: -; CDR3: CASTLGGSISYEQYF; DNA: TGTGCCAGCACCCTAGGGGGATCCATCTCCTACGAGCAGTACTTC
D: -; J: TRBJ1-2; V: TRBV7-9; size: few; CDR3: CASSYTGLEGYGYTF; DNA: TGTGCCAGCAGCTATACGGGACTGGAAGGCTATGGCTACACCTTC
D: -; J: TRBJ2-5; V: TRBV12-3/TRBV12-4; size: -; CDR3: CARLVYGGHKETQYF; DNA: TGTGCCAGACTCGTATACGGAGGCCACAAAGAGACCCAGTACTTC
D: TRBD1; J: TRBJ2-5; V: TRBV29-1; size: -; CDR3: CSVAFPPGQVREQYF; DNA: TGCAGCGTTGCCTTTCCACCGGGACAGGTACGAGAGCAGTACTTC
D: TRBD2; J: TRBJ2-7; V: TRBV29-1; size: -; CDR3: CSVESRGRASYEQYF; DNA: TGCAGCGTTGAATCACGCGGGAGGGCCTCCTACGAGCAGTACTTC
D: -; J: TRBJ1-5; V: TRBV27; size: few; CDR3: CASSWASNQPQHF; DNA: TGTGCCAGCAGTTGGGCGAGCAATCAGCCCCAGCATTTT
D: -; J: TRBJ2-2; V: TRBV14; size: few; CDR3: CASSQLTGPGELFF; DNA: TGTGCCAGCAGCCAACTCACAGGGCCCGGGGAGCTGTTTTTT
D: TRBD2; J: TRBJ2-7; V: TRBV7-6; size: -; CDR3: CASSYSGRSYEQYF; DNA: TGTGCCAGCAGCTATAGCGGGAGGTCCTACGAGCAGTACTTC
D: -; J: TRBJ1-6; V: TRBV7-2; size: few; CDR3: CASSSYGTSPSSPLHF; DNA: TGTGCCAGCAGCTCCTACGGCACCAGTCCTAGTTCACCCCTCCACTTT
D: -; J: TRBJ2-7; V: TRBV12-3/TRBV12-4; size: -; CDR3: CASSYPFLRSSYEQYF; DNA: TGTGCCAGCAGCTATCCTTTTCTGAGGAGCTCCTACGAGCAGTACTTC
D: -; J: TRBJ2-5; V: TRBV20-1; size: few; CDR3: CSAFRDDPQETQYF; DNA: TGCAGTGCCTTTCGGGACGACCCCCAAGAGACCCAGTACTTC
D: -; J: TRBJ2-1; V: TRBV9; size: few; CDR3: CASSGTGTGARYNEQFF; DNA: TGTGCCAGCAGCGGAACAGGTACGGGCGCAAGGTACAATGAGCAGTTCTTC
D: -; J: TRBJ2-5; V: TRBV7-2; size: many; CDR3: CASSLGGLQETQYF; DNA: TGTGCCAGCAGCTTAGGGGGCCTCCAAGAGACCCAGTACTTC
D: -; J: TRBJ2-1; V: TRBV11-2; size: -; CDR3: CASSPGRGPSYNEQFF; DNA: TGTGCCAGCAGCCCCGGGAGGGGGCCCTCCTACAACGAGCAGTTCTTC
D: -; J: TRBJ1-1; V: TRBV30; size: -; CDR3: CAWRTPWQGNTEASF; DNA: TGTGCCTGGAGGACCCCATGGCAGGGTAACACTGAAGCTTCCTTT
D: TRBD2; J: TRBJ2-3; V: TRBV9; size: -; CDR3: CASSSGAGPEGSTDTQYF; DNA: TGTGCCAGCAGCTCGGGAGCGGGGCCAGAGGGTAGCACAGATACGCAGTATTTT
D: -; J: TRBJ1-4; V: TRBV4-3; size: -; CDR3: CASSQESTRASEKLFF; DNA: TGCGCCAGCAGCCAAGAAAGTACCAGGGCCTCCGAAAAACTGTTTTTT
D: -; J: TRBJ2-7; V: TRBV7-6; size: many; CDR3: CASSAGVYEQYF; DNA: TGTGCCAGCAGCGCAGGTGTCTACGAGCAGTACTTC
D: -; J: TRBJ2-1; V: TRBV5-5; size: -; CDR3: CASSIRPPLEYNEQFF; DNA: TGTGCCAGCAGCATCAGGCCCCCGCTGGAATACAATGAGCAGTTCTTC
D: -; J: TRBJ2-5; V: TRBV5-1; size: -; CDR3: CASSLLGTPQETQYF; DNA: TGCGCCAGCAGCTTGTTGGGGACACCCCAAGAGACCCAGTACTTC
D: -; J: TRBJ1-2; V: TRBV16; size: many; CDR3: CASSQFQGAYGYTF; DNA: TGTGCCAGCAGCCAATTTCAAGGGGCCTATGGCTACACCTTC